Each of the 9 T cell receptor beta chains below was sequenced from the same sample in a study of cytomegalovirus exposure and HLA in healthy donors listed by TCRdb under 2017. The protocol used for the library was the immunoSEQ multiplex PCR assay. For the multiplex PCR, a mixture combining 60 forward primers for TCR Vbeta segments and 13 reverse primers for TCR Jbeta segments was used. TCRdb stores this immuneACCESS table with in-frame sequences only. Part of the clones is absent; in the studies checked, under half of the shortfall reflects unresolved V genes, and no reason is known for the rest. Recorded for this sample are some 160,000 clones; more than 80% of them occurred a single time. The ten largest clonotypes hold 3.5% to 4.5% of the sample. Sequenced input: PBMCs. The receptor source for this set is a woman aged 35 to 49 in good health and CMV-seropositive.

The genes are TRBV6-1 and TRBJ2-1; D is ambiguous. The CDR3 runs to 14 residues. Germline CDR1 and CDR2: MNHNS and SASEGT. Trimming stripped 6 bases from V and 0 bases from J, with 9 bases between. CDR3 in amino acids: CASRPPSSYNEQFF. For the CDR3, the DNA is TGTGCCAGCAGACCCCCTAGCTCCTACAATGAGCAGTTCTTC.

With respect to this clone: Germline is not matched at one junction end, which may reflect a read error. The CDR3 region is CASSLGGQQETQYF. For the CDR3, the DNA is TGTGCTAGCAGCTTAGGGGGACAGCAAGAGACCCAGTACTTC. The V gene is TRBV7-7, the J gene TRBJ2-5; 7 bases align to TRBD1. The CDR3 loop spans 14 amino acids. CDR1 and CDR2 (germline): SSHAT, FNYEAQ (reference sequence). The complete variable domain, with remaining parts taken from reference TRBV7-7 and TRBJ2-5, reads GAGVSQSPRYKVTKRGQDVTLRCDPISSHATLYWYQQALGQGPEFLTYFNYEAQPDKSGLPSDRFSAERPEGSISTLTIQRTEQRDSAMYRCASSLGGQQETQYFGPGTRLLVL.

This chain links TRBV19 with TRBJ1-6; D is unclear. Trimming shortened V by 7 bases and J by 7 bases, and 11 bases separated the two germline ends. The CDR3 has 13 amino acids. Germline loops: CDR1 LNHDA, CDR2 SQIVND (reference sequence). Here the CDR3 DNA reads TGTGCCAGTAAGAACAGAGAGAATTCACCCCTCCACTTT. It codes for CASKNRENSPLHF.

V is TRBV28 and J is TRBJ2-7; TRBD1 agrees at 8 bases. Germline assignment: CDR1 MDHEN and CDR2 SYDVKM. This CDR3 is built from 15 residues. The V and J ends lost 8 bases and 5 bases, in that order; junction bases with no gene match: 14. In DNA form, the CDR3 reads TGTGCCAGCCTCCCGACCCAGGGGGCGGTGGACGAGCAGTACTTC. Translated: CASLPTQGAVDEQYF.

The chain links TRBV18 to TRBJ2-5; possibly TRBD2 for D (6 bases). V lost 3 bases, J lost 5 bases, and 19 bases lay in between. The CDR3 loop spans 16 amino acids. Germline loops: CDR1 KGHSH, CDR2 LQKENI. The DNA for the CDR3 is TGTGCCAGCTCACCTTTGGCGGGACCTTCAAGGGAGACCCAGTACTTC. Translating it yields CASSPLAGPSRETQYF.

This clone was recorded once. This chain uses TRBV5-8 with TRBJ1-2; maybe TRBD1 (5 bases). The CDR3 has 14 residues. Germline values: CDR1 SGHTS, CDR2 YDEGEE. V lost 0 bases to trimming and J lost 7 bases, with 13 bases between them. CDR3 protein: CASSLVGGTSGYTF. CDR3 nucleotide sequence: TGTGCCAGCAGCTTGGTCGGGGGGACGAGTGGCTACACCTTC.

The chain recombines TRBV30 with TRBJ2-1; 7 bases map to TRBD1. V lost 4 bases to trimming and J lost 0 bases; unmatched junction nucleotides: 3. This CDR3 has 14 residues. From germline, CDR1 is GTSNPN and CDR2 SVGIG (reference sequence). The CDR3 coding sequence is TGTGCCTGGACCGGGACAGCCTCCTACAATGAGCAGTTCTTC. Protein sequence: CAWTGTASYNEQFF.

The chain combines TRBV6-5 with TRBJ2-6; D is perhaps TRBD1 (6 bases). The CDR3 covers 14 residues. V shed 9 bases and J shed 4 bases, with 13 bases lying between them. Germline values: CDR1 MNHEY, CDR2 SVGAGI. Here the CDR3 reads CASLGAGGANVLTF. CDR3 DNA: TGTGCCAGTTTGGGGGCCGGGGGGGCCAACGTCCTGACTTTC.

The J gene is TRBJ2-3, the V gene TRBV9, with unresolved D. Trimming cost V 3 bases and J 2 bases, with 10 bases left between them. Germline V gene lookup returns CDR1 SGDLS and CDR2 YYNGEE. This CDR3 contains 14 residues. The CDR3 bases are TGTGCCAGCAGCGACGGGTCTCACACAGATACGCAGTATTTT. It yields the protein CASSDGSHTDTQYF.